The present entry profiles one T cell receptor (beta chain) with its context. What it binds is unknown. The CDR3 extends over 17 amino acids. J gave up 3 bases and V 5 bases, and 15 bases lay outside the gene matches. The germline gives CDR1 LNHDA, CDR2 SQIVND (reference sequence). Repertoires were generated with immunoSEQ multiplex PCR, while TCRdb's copy carries only in-frame clones and drops some. The table shows nearly 50,000 clones, with approximately 80% occurring only once. The data were taken from a study of radiation and T cells in renal cell carcinoma. Overall study context: Nephrectomy followed 15 Gy stereotactic body radiation by 4 weeks.

Time point specified: baseline pretreatment blood. Treatment given: 15 Gy SBRT to primary tumor, nephrectomy 4 weeks later. The patient's renal cell carcinoma had clear cell pathology. Study-wide points: In blood, top tumor clones expanded by 2 weeks, shrinking by 4. Pretreatment tumor biopsies were lacking, so baseline clonotypes are unknown.

This sample comprised blood, obtained from a patient whose treatment included radiotherapy and nephrectomy. This TCR came from a woman in her 70s with renal cell carcinoma. The chain combines TRBV19 with TRBJ1-2; 7 bases align to TRBD1. CDR3 in DNA: TGTGCCAGTAGTCCCTCCGGGACAGACCTTTTATACTATGGCTACACCTTC. Translation gives CASSPSGTDLLYYGYTF.